This T cell receptor beta chain was obtained from a study of resident and recirculating memory T cells in vitiligo. Clones were read by immunoSEQ multiplex PCR, and TCRdb kept only the in-frame ones, dropping some. The sample carries roughly 80,000 clones, around 92% recorded once. Study-level points and caveats: No unique dominant TCR clone was found in vitiligo lesions. Sequences differed between biopsy sites and patients, suggesting private specificity.

No vitiligo treatment was given during the prior three months. Worth noting for this clone: Its specificity is not known.

The CDR3 contains 16 residues. Losses at the gene ends were 4 bases for V and 0 bases for J; bases not matched to a gene: 8. The germline gives CDR1 SGHDN, CDR2 FVKESK. The receptor comes from a male donor with vitiligo. The chain joins TRBV14 to TRBJ2-7; 8 positions agree with TRBD1. The sample taken for sequencing was blood. The CDR3 DNA sequence: TGTGCCAGCAGCCGAACCGGACAGGGTATCTCCTACGAGCAGTACTTC. Translation gives CASSRTGQGISYEQYF. The full variable domain, rest sourced from reference TRBV14 and TRBJ2-7, is EAGVTQFPSHSVIEKGQTVTLRCDPISGHDNLYWYRRVMGKEIKFLLHFVKESKQDESGMPNNRFLAERTGGTYSTLKVQPAELEDSGVYFCASSRTGQGISYEQYFGPGTRLTVT.